These 26 T cell receptor beta chains share one sample of origin, sequenced in a study of Graves' ophthalmopathy and Graves' hyperthyroidism (dated by TCRdb to between 2017 and 2018). Sequencing used an Illumina HiSeq 2000. For repertoire sequencing, TCR beta CDR3 regions were amplified from RNA transcripts. The first round was an RT-PCR using HTBI primers with the Qiagen OneStep RT-PCR kit, and this first round was followed by a second-round multiplex PCR, then size selection and purification. TCRdb trimmed public reads at Q25 via fastp, called clones via MiXCR and kept in-frame beta chains. Each entry is one CDR3 protein sequence, shown with its most common DNA and genes. The sample table holds hundreds of thousands of distinct CDR3 sequences, of which about 46% were seen once. Jointly, the top ten make up less than 60% of the sample. Sequences were obtained from peripheral blood. The receptors here all came from an adult man with Graves' ophthalmopathy.

J is TRBJ2-7 and V is TRBV7-3, with 10 positions matching TRBD2. Trimming removed 1 base from V and 13 bases from J; junction bases left unmatched: 10. Germline V gene data show CDR1 as SGHTA and CDR2 as FQGTGA. This CDR3 contains 14 residues. The CDR3 here is CASSLNGLADELYF. The DNA of the CDR3 is TGTGCCAGCAGCTTAAACGGACTAGCGGACGAGCTATACTTC. Combining the CDR3 with reference TRBV7-3 and TRBJ2-7 gives the whole variable domain GAGVSQTPSNKVTEKGKYVELRCDPISGHTALYWYRQSLGQGPEFLIYFQGTGAADDSGLPNDRFFAVRPEGSVSTLKIQRTERGDSAVYLCASSLNGLADELYFGPGTRLTVT.

This clonotype was seen ten or more times. The V gene is TRBV20-1, the J gene TRBJ1-2; D is undetermined. V lost 5 bases and J lost 1, with 8 bases in between. The length of the CDR3 is 12 residues. Germline-derived CDR1 and CDR2 are DFQATT and SNEGSKA (reference sequence). CDR3 in amino acids: CSAALGNYGYTF. Written as DNA, the CDR3 is TGCAGTGCTGCCCTGGGTAACTATGGCTACACCTTC.

The chain carries TRBV5-1 and TRBJ1-2; D may be TRBD1 (6 bases). Germline V CDR1 and CDR2: SGHRS, YFSETQ. Trimming cost V 0 bases and J 5 bases, with 14 bases left between them. The CDR3 is 15 residues long. The chain's CDR3 is CASSLGTSRGYGYTF. CDR3 DNA: TGCGCCAGCAGCTTGGGGACTTCCAGGGGATATGGCTACACCTTC.

As concerns this clonotype: Relative to the germline gene, one junction end is altered; a read error may explain this. V and J are TRBV12-3 or TRBV12-4 and TRBJ2-5, with a tentative D call TRBD1 (5 bases). CDR3 length equals 14 residues. This CDR3 reads CAISVAGSGETQYF. The CDR3 nucleotides are TGTGCCATCAGTGTGGCAGGGTCCGGGGAGACCCAGTACTTC.

This clonotype showed up just a few times. The V and J genes are TRBV20-1 and TRBJ1-1; D remains unclear. Trimming shortened V by 5 bases and J by 1 base, and 11 bases separated the two germline ends. CDR3 length: 13 residues. From germline, CDR1 is DFQATT and CDR2 SNEGSKA (reference sequence). The DNA of the CDR3 is TGCAGTGCTCTCACCCGGGGGAACACTGAAGCTTTCTTT. Translated: CSALTRGNTEAFF.

The V call is TRBV6-1, the J call TRBJ1-5; D remains unclear. The V gene's germline CDR1 is MNHNS and CDR2 SASEGT. V was clipped by 3 bases and J by 2 bases, with 8 bases between them. The CDR3 totals 14 residues. The CDR3: CASSDSEGNQPQHF. CDR3 DNA: TGTGCCAGCAGTGATTCTGAAGGCAATCAGCCCCAGCATTTT.

This chain links TRBV9 with TRBJ1-2; 7 nucleotides line up with TRBD1. V dropped 5 bases and J dropped 8; count of bases not matched to a gene: 9. The CDR3 is 13 amino acids. Germline CDR1 is SGDLS and CDR2 is YYNGEE. The CDR3 DNA follows: TGTGCCAGCAGTTCCGACAGGGTGGGCGGCTACACCTTC. Translated, it gives CASSSDRVGGYTF.

J is TRBJ1-3 and V is TRBV25-1; 11 bases align to TRBD1. From germline, CDR1 is MGHDK and CDR2 SYGVNS. The CDR3 covers 16 residues. V dropped 3 bases and J dropped 3; count of bases not matched to a gene: 4. The CDR3 DNA follows: TGTGCCAGCAGTGATATGGACAGGGGGCTTGGAAACACCATATATTTT. Amino acid sequence: CASSDMDRGLGNTIYF.

This chain uses TRBV7-6 with TRBJ1-1; D is undetermined. V lost 3 bases, J lost 2 bases, and 16 bases lay in between. This CDR3 has 16 residues. CDR1 SGHVS and CDR2 FNYEAQ come from the germline V gene. The CDR3 protein is CASSFSEGLDNTEAFF. Written as DNA, the CDR3 is TGTGCCAGCAGCTTTAGCGAAGGACTTGACAACACTGAAGCTTTCTTT.

The chain couples TRBV19 to TRBJ1-3, with D unresolved. This CDR3 has 18 residues. The ends were cut back, 5 bases at V and 0 bases at J, with 20 bases in the middle. Germline V gene sequence: CDR1 LNHDA, CDR2 SQIVND (reference sequence). CDR3: CASSPTMYRLVSGNTIYF. CDR3 DNA: TGTGCCAGTAGTCCTACCATGTACCGATTGGTCTCTGGAAACACCATATATTTT.

This clonotype was seen a handful of times. The chain joins TRBV29-1 to TRBJ2-6; D might be TRBD1 (6 bases). The V and J ends lost 7 bases and 1 base respectively, with 14 bases between them. Germline CDR1 and CDR2: SQVTM and ANQGSEA. CDR3 size: 15 residues. The CDR3 DNA reads TGCAGCGGCCTGACAGGCACTTCTGGGGCCAACGTCCTGACTTTC. As protein: CSGLTGTSGANVLTF.

The DNA of the CDR3 is TGCAGTGCTAGAGTGGGACTAGCGGCCCCAGAGACCCAGTACTTC. This translates into CSARVGLAAPETQYF. The chain couples TRBV20-1 to TRBJ2-5, with 11 bases identical to TRBD2. Trimming at V came to 1 base and at J to 4 bases, leaving 5 bases not matched to a gene. The length of the CDR3 is 15 residues. Germline V gene lookup returns CDR1 DFQATT and CDR2 SNEGSKA (reference sequence).

This clonotype was observed a handful of times. The gene calls are TRBV24-1 and TRBJ1-5; TRBD1 agrees at 7 bases. V lost 11 bases, J lost 3 bases, and 9 bases stayed unmatched. CDR3 size: 14 residues. Germline V gene data show CDR1 as KGHDR and CDR2 as SFDVKD. Here the CDR3 reads CASETGQLNQPQHF. CDR3 in DNA: TGTGCCAGTGAGACGGGACAGCTCAATCAGCCCCAGCATTTT.

This chain joins TRBV12-3 or TRBV12-4 and TRBJ2-5; 12 bases are a match to TRBD1. The CDR3 runs 15 residues. After removal of 5 bases from V and 11 bases from J, the junction contained 12 bases not matched to a gene. The CDR3 sequence is CASSGTGTGGGEQYF. The CDR3 DNA reads TGTGCCAGCAGTGGCACCGGGACAGGGGGCGGGGAGCAGTACTTC.

The chain combines TRBV5-6 with TRBJ2-2; 7 bases match TRBD1. The CDR3 contains 16 residues. CDR1 and CDR2 from the germline V gene are SGHDT and YYEEEE. V gave up 1 base and J gave up 7 bases; unmatched junction bases: 10. The CDR3 nucleotides are TGTGCCAGCAGCTTGTGGCGAGGGGGCCAGGGCGGGGAGCTGTTTTTT. Protein: CASSLWRGGQGGELFF.

J is TRBJ2-5 and V is TRBV7-2; D is unresolved. The CDR3 runs to 13 residues. Germline V gene lookup returns CDR1 SGHTA and CDR2 FQGNSA. V was pared by 9 bases and J by 1 base, with 12 bases between. The CDR3 loop reads CASRLRLQETQYF. CDR3 nucleotide sequence: TGTGCCAGTCGGCTGAGACTCCAAGAGACCCAGTACTTC. Together with reference TRBV7-2 and TRBJ2-5, the CDR3 gives the full variable domain: GAGVSQSPSNKVTEKGKDVELRCDPISGHTALYWYRQSLGQGLEFLIYFQGNSAPDKSGLPSDRFSAERTGGSVSTLTIQRTQQEDSAVYLCASRLRLQETQYFGPGTRLLVL.

To note about this clonotype: An end of the junction differs from the germline gene, which may be a read error. The J gene is TRBJ1-1, the V gene TRBV10-1; D uncertain. CDR1 WNHNN and CDR2 SYGVQD come from the germline V gene (reference sequence). CDR3 length equals 13 residues. CDR3 region: CASRSEGDTEAFF. Here the CDR3 DNA reads TGTGCCAGCAGGTCTGAAGGTGACACTGAAGCTTTCTTT.

The chain employs TRBV7-9 and TRBJ2-7; D is possibly TRBD2 (5 bases). V shed 2 bases and J shed 7 bases, with 18 bases lying between them. There are 15 residues in the CDR3. Germline CDR1 reads SEHNR; CDR2 reads FQNEAQ (reference sequence). CDR3 bases: TGTGCCAGCAGCTTAACGGCTGGGAGCGTCAATGAGCAGTACTTC. It is translated as CASSLTAGSVNEQYF.

V and J are TRBV7-3 and TRBJ2-3, with 8 bases fitting TRBD1. The CDR3 is 13 amino acids. Trimming removed 2 bases from V and 6 bases from J; junction bases left unmatched: 1. Germline CDR1 reads SGHTA; CDR2 reads FQGTGA. In DNA, the CDR3 is TGTGCCAGCAGCTTACAGGGGGCGGATACGCAGTATTTT. As protein: CASSLQGADTQYF.

CDR3 loop: CASSLGGQGRHQPQHF. In nucleotides, the CDR3 is TGTGCCAGCAGCTTGGGGGGACAGGGTCGTCATCAGCCCCAGCATTTT. This chain uses TRBV5-6 with TRBJ1-5; 9 positions match TRBD1. Per germline, CDR1 SGHDT and CDR2 YYEEEE. This CDR3 is 16 amino acids long. J gave up 5 bases and V 0 bases, and 6 bases lay outside the gene matches.

V usage is TRBV7-8 and J usage is TRBJ1-5, with D perhaps matching TRBD1 (5 bases). The germline V gene has CDR1 SGHVS and CDR2 FQNEAQ. Deletions cut 5 bases from V and 6 bases from J, with 17 bases between. This CDR3 has 15 residues. The CDR3 DNA sequence: TGTGCCAGCAGCCAAGGTCGGACAATCGGTCAGCCCCAGCATTTT. This translates into CASSQGRTIGQPQHF. Together with reference TRBV7-8 and TRBJ1-5, the CDR3 gives the full variable domain: GAGVSQSPRYKVAKRGQDVALRCDPISGHVSLFWYQQALGQGPEFLTYFQNEAQLDKSGLPSDRFFAERPEGSVSTLKIQRTQQEDSAVYLCASSQGRTIGQPQHFGDGTRLSIL.

The chain combines TRBV10-3 with TRBJ2-5; D might be TRBD2 (6 bases). The V gene lost 8 bases and the J gene lost 8 bases, with 27 bases spanning the gap. CDR1 is ENHRY and CDR2 is SYGVKD in the germline V gene. The CDR3 extends over 16 amino acids. CDR3 loop: CAIGPAGTVKSVTQYF. CDR3 in DNA: TGTGCCATCGGACCTGCCGGGACTGTCAAAAGTGTCACCCAGTACTTC.

Here the CDR3 reads CASSLTRGTDTQYF. DNA for the CDR3: TGTGCCAGCAGCTTGACTAGAGGTACGGATACGCAGTATTTT. The chain links TRBV5-6 to TRBJ2-3, with D possibly TRBD2 on 5 matching bases. V was cut by 1 base and J by 6 bases, with 12 bases left in between. CDR1 SGHDT and CDR2 YYEEEE come from the germline V gene. This CDR3 has 14 amino acids.

To note about this clonotype: A junction boundary mismatches the germline segment, possibly from a read error. The chain joins TRBV10-3 to TRBJ1-1; no definite D call. Germline V CDR1 and CDR2: ENHRY, SYGVKD. The CDR3 contains 12 residues. The CDR3: CASSFGPTEAFF. The CDR3 DNA reads as TGTGCCAGCAGTTTTGGACCAACTGAAGCTTTCTTT.

This clonotype has more than one count but fewer than ten. The chain combines TRBV7-2 with TRBJ2-5; D is undetermined. The CDR3 runs to 13 residues. Germline V gene data show CDR1 as SGHTA and CDR2 as FQGNSA. V was pared by 3 bases and J by 5 bases, with 10 bases between. CDR3 bases: TGTGCCAGCAGCTTCTGGGCTCGGGAGACCCAGTACTTC. It translates to CASSFWARETQYF. Together with reference TRBV7-2 and TRBJ2-5, the CDR3 gives the full variable domain: GAGVSQSPSNKVTEKGKDVELRCDPISGHTALYWYRQSLGQGLEFLIYFQGNSAPDKSGLPSDRFSAERTGGSVSTLTIQRTQQEDSAVYLCASSFWARETQYFGPGTRLLVL.

CDR3 nucleotide sequence: TGTGCCAGCAGTCGGGAGGGATCTGGCTACACCTTC. It is translated as CASSREGSGYTF. The chain carries TRBV12-3 or TRBV12-4 and TRBJ1-2, with unresolved D. The CDR3 is 12 amino acids. Trimming removed 5 bases at V and 7 bases at J, with 11 bases between.